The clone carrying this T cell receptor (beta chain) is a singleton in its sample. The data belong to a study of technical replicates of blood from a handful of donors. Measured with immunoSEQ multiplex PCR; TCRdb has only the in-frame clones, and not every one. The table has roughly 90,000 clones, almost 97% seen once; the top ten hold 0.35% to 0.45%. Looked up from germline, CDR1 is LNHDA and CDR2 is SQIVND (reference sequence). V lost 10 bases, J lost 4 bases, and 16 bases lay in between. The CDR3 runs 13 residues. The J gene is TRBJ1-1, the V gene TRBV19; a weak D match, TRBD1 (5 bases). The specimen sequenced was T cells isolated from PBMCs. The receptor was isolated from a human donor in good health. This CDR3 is CATALWGSTEAFF. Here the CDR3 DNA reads TGTGCCACCGCCTTATGGGGCTCCACTGAAGCTTTCTTT.